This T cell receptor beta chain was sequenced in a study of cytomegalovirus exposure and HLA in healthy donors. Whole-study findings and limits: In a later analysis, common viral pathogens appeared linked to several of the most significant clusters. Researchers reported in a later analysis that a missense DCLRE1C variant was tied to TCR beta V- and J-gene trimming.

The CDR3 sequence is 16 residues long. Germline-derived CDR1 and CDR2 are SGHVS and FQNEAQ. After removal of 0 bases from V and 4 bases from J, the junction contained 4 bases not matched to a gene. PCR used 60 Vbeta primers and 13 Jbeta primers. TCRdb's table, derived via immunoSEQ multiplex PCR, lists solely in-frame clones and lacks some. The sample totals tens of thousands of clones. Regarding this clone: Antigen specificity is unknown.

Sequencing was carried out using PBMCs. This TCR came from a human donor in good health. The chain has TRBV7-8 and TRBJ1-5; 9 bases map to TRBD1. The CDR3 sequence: CASSLATGGSNQPQHF. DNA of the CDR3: TGTGCCAGCAGCTTAGCGACAGGGGGTAGTAATCAGCCCCAGCATTTT.